This T cell receptor (beta chain) was captured in a study of response to subunit inactivated influenza vaccine. The study, taken as a whole, reports: The authors put forward the suggestion that each seasonal influenza vaccination may bring in only a limited number of new T cells.

The CDR3 covers 12 residues. Between the trimmed V and J ends, which lost 4 bases and 9 bases, there was a span of 10 bases. Germline-derived CDR1 and CDR2 are MNHEY and SVGEGT. TCRdb redid the calling of the RT-PCR reads with MiXCR, one entry per CDR3 protein. The sample holds approximately 530,000 distinct CDR3 sequences, about 7.2% seen once. At least ten counts were recorded for this clonotype. What it binds is not known. The sequence was obtained from a man aged 50-75 years who received an inactivated influenza vaccine. The rearrangement joins TRBV6-2 or TRBV6-3 to TRBJ2-1; D is unresolved. Sequenced here: PBMCs from blood, sampled 23 months after vaccination. This CDR3 reads CASSWIGPEQFF. CDR3 sequence (DNA): TGTGCCAGCAGTTGGATAGGGCCTGAGCAGTTCTTC.